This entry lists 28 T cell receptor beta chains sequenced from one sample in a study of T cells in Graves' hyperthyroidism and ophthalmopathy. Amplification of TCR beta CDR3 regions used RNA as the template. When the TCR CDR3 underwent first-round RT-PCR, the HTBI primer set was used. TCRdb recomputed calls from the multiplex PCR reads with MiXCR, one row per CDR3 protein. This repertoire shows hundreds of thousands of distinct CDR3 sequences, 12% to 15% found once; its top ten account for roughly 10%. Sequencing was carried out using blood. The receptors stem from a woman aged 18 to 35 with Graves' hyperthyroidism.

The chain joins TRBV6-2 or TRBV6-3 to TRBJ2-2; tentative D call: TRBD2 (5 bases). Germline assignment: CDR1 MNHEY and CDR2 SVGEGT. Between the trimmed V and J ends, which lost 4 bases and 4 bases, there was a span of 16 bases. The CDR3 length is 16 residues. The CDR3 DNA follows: TGTGCCAGCAGTTCCCCCATAGTACGGGGCACCGGGGAGCTGTTTTTT. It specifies CASSSPIVRGTGELFF.

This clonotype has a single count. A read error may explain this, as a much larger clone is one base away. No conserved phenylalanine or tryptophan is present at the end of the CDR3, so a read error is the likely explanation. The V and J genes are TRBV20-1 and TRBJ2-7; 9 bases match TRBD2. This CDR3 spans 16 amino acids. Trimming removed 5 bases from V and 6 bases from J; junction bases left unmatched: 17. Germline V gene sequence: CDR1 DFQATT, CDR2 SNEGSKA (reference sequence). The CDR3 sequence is CSARPGRGGRVGEQYL. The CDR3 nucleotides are TGCAGTGCTCGGCCCGGGCGGGGCGGGAGGGTTGGCGAGCAGTACCTC.

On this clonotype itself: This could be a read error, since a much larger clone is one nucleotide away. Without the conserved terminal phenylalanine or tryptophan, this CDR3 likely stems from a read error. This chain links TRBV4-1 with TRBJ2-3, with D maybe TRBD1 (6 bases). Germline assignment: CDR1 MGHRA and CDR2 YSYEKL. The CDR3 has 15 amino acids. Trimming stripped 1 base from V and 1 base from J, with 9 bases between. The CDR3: CASSQGQVRTDTQYL. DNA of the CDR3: TGCGCCAGCAGCCAAGGACAGGTTCGCACAGATACGCAGTATCTT.

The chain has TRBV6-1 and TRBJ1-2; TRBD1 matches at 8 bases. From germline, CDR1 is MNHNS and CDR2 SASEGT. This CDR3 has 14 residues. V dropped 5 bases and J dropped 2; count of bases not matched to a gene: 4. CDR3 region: CASSLQGDNYGYTF. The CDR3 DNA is TGTGCCAGCAGTCTACAGGGGGACAACTATGGCTACACCTTC.

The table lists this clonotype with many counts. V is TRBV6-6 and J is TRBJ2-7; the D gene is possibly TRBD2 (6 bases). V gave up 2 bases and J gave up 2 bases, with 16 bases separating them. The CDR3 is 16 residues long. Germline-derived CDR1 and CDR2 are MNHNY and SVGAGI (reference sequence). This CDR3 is CASSYAKVGGPYEQYF. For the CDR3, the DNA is TGTGCCAGCAGTTACGCTAAGGTCGGGGGACCCTACGAGCAGTACTTC.

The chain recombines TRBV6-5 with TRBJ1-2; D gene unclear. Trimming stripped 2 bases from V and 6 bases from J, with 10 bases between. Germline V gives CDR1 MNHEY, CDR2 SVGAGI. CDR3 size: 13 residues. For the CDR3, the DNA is TGTGCCAGCAGTTACGGGCCCCTCGATGGCTACACCTTC. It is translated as CASSYGPLDGYTF.

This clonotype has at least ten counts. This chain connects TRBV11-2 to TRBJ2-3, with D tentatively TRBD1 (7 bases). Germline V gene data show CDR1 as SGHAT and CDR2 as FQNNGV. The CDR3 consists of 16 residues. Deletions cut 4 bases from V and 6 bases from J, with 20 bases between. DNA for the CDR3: TGTGCCAGCAGCTCCGGGACAGCGCACCGGGGGGATACGCAGTATTTT. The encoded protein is CASSSGTAHRGDTQYF.

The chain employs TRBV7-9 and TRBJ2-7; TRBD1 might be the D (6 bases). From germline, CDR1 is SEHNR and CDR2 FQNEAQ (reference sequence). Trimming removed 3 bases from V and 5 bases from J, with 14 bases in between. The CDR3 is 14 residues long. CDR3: CASSFDGQWDEQYF. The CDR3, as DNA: TGTGCCAGCAGCTTTGACGGACAGTGGGACGAGCAGTACTTC.

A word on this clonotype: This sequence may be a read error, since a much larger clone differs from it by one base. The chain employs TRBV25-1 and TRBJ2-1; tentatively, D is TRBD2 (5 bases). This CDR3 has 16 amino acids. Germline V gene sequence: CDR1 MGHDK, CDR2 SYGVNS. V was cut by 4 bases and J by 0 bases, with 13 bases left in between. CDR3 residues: CASSGRRAPSYNEQFF. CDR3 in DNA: TGTGCCAGCAGTGGAAGGCGGGCGCCCTCCTACAATGAGCAGTTCTTC.

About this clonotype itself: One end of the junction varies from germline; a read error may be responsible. Here the CDR3 DNA reads TGTGCCAGCAGTAAAGGGACGACGAACACCGGGGAGCTGCTTTTT. This encodes CASSKGTTNTGELLF. V and J are TRBV6-2 or TRBV6-3 and TRBJ2-2, with D perhaps TRBD1 or TRBD2 (5 bases each). The germline V gene has CDR1 MNHEY and CDR2 SVGEGT. There are 15 residues in the CDR3.

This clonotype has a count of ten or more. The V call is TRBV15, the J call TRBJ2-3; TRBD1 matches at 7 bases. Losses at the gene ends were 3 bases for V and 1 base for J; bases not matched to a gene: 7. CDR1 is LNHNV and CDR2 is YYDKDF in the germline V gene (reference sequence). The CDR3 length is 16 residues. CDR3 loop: CATSSRTGDGTDTQYF. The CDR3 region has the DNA TGTGCCACCAGCAGTCGAACAGGGGACGGCACAGATACGCAGTATTTT.

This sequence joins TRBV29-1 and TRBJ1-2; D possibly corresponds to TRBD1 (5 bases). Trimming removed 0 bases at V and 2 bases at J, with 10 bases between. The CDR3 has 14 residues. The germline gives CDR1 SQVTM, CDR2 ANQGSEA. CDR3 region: CSVEEGGTNYGYTF. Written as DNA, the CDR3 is TGCAGCGTTGAAGAGGGCGGGACGAACTATGGCTACACCTTC.

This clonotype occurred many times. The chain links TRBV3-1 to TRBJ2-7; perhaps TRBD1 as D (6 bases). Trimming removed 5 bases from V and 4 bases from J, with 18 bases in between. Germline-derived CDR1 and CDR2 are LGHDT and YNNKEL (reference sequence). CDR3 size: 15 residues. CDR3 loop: CASSATGLSPYEQYF. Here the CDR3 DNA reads TGTGCCAGCAGCGCGACAGGTTTGAGTCCATACGAGCAGTACTTC.

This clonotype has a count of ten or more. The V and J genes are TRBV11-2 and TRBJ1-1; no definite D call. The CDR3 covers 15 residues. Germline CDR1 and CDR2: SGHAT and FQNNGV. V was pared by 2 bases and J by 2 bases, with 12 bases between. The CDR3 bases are TGTGCCAGCAGCTTAACAGCAGGAGGAAACACTGAAGCTTTCTTT. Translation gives CASSLTAGGNTEAFF.

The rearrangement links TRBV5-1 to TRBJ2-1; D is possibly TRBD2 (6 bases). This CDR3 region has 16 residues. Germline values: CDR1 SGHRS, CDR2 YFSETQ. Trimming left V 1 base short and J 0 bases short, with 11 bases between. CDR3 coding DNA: TGCGCCAGCAGCTTGCCGGGGGACGGCTCCTACAATGAGCAGTTCTTC. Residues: CASSLPGDGSYNEQFF.

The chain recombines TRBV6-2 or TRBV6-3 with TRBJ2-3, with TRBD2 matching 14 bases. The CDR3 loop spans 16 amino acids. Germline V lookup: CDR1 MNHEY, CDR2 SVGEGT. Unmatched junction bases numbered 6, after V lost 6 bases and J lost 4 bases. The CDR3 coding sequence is TGTGCCAGCAGGGGACTAGCGGGAGAGTCGGCAGATACGCAGTATTTT. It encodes CASRGLAGESADTQYF.

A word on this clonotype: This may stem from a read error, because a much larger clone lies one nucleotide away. CDR3 DNA sequence: TGTGCCAGCAGCTTCGGACTAGTGGCCCTGAATGAGCAGTTCTTC. It codes for CASSFGLVALNEQFF. V and J are TRBV13 and TRBJ2-1; 7 bases are shared with TRBD2. Germline values: CDR1 PRHDT, CDR2 FYEKMQ (reference sequence). The CDR3 contains 15 residues. Trimming at V came to 3 bases and at J to 7 bases, leaving 9 bases not matched to a gene.

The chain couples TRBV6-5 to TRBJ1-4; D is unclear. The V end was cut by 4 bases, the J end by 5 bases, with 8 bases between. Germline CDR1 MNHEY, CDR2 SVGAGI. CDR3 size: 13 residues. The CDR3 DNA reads TGTGCCAGCAGTTCCGTGGGGAATGAAAAACTGTTTTTT. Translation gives CASSSVGNEKLFF.

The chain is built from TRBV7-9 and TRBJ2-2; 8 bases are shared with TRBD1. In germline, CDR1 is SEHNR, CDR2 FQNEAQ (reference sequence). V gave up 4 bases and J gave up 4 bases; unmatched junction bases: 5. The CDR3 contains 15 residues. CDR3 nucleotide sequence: TGTGCCAGCAGCTCCAGGGGGCTAGGCACCGGGGAGCTGTTTTTT. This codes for CASSSRGLGTGELFF.

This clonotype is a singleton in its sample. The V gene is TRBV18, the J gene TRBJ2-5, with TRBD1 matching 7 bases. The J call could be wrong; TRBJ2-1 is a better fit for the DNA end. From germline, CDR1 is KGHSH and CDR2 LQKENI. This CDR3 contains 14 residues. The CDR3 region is CASSPQGQQETQFF. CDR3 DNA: TGTGCCAGCTCACCCCAGGGACAGCAAGAGACCCAGTTCTTC.

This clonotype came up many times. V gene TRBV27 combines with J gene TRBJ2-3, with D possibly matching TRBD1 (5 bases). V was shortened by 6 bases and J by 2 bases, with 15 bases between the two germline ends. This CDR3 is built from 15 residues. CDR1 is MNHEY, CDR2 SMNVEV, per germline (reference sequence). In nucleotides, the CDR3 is TGTGCCAGCAGCCTAATGGGGCAGGTCACAGATACGCAGTATTTT. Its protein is CASSLMGQVTDTQYF.

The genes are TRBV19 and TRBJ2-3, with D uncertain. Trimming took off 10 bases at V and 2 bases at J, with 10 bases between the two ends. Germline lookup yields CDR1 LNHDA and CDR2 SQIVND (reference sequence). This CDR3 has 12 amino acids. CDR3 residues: CATRSITDTQYF. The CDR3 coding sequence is TGTGCCACCAGGAGTATCACAGATACGCAGTATTTT.

The CDR3 spells CASSFPPGATNEKLFF. The DNA for the CDR3 is TGTGCCAGCAGTTTTCCCCCGGGAGCAACTAATGAAAAACTGTTTTTT. The chain employs TRBV28 and TRBJ1-4; unclear D gene. V shed 3 bases and J shed 0 bases, with 11 bases lying between them. CDR1 and CDR2 (germline): MDHEN, SYDVKM. The CDR3 runs to 16 residues.

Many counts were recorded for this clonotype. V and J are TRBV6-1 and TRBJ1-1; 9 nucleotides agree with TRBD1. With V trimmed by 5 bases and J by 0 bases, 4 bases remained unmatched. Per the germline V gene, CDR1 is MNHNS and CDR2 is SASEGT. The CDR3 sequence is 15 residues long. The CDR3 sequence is CASSNGQGMNTEAFF. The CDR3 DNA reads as TGTGCCAGCAGTAACGGACAGGGGATGAACACTGAAGCTTTCTTT.

CDR3 protein: CSARVQWTSGIVHSYNEQFF. CDR3 DNA sequence: TGCAGTGCTAGGGTACAATGGACTAGCGGGATAGTACACTCCTACAATGAGCAGTTCTTC. J is TRBJ2-1 and V is TRBV20-1; 12 nucleotides line up with TRBD2. CDR3 size: 20 residues. The trim removed 3 bases at V and 0 bases at J, leaving 15 bases unmatched. The V gene's germline CDR1 is DFQATT and CDR2 SNEGSKA (reference sequence).

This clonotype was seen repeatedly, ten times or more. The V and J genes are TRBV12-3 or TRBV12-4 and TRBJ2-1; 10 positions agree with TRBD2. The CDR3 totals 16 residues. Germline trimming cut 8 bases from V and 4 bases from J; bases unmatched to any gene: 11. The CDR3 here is CASAGGGLAVYNEQFF. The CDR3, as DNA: TGTGCCAGCGCGGGCGGCGGACTAGCGGTATACAATGAGCAGTTCTTC.

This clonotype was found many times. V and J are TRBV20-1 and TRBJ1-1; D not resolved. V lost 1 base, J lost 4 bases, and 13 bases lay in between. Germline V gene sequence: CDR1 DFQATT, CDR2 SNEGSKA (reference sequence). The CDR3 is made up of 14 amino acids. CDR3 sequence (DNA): TGCAGTGCTAGAGCCTTAAATTCGTTCACTGAAGCTTTCTTT. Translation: CSARALNSFTEAFF.

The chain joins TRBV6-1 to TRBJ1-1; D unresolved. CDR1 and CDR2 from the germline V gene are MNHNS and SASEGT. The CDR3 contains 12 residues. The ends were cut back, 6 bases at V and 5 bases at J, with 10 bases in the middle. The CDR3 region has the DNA TGTGCCAGCAGGGAGGTTAGGACTGAAGCTTTCTTT. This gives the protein CASREVRTEAFF.